This T cell receptor beta chain was captured in a study of beta chain features in type 1 diabetes. The study, taken as a whole, reports: Moderate yet significant TCRB CDR3 shortening was seen in Type 1 diabetes patients in all four CD4+ subsets. For type 1 diabetes patients, VDJ junctions showed fewer insertions and more deletions.

Sorted populations all had greater than 98% purity. Germline CDR1 reads SGHDN; CDR2 reads FVKESK. Trimming removed 2 bases from V and 3 bases from J, with 2 bases in between. The length of the CDR3 is 12 residues. This clone was recorded at least ten times. The antigen remains unidentified. cDNA synthesis used the whole RNA isolate, giving expressed TCRB sequences. The data were produced by immunoSEQ multiplex PCR, yet TCRdb's version contains in-frame clones alone and is incomplete. The data show hundreds of thousands of clones, with around a sixth seen just once and about 0.02% held by the top ten. The chain carries TRBV14 and TRBJ2-1; no clear D. The receptor's source is a woman aged 18-29 years in good health. The material sequenced was naive CD4+ T cells from blood. CDR3 coding DNA: TGTGCCAGCAGCCAAAGCTACAATGAGCAGTTCTTC. Its protein product is CASSQSYNEQFF. Looking up the rest from reference TRBV14 and TRBJ2-1 gives the full variable domain: EAGVTQFPSHSVIEKGQTVTLRCDPISGHDNLYWYRRVMGKEIKFLLHFVKESKQDESGMPNNRFLAERTGGTYSTLKVQPAELEDSGVYFCASSQSYNEQFFGPGTRLTVL.